This TCR beta chain emerged from a study of post-analysis software for immune sequencing data. Whole-study context: Progressive-relapsing, secondary progressive and relapsing-remitting multiple sclerosis were among the disease courses included. Overall study findings and caveats: Relative to controls, patients with multiple sclerosis showed significantly lower normalized Chao1 diversity. Under F measure analysis, samples from one preparation batch co-clustered strongly. Included in a set of about five TRBV segments more frequent in patients than controls were TRBV5-6, TRBV5-1 and TRBV20-1.

Each TCR beta cDNA library carried unique molecular identifiers. Researchers reported roughly 510,000 cDNA molecules coming from 1 to 10 million T cells. Using its own MiXCR run on the PCR reads, TCRdb lists one record per CDR3 protein. The sample has around 200,000 distinct CDR3 sequences; roughly 30% are singletons. This clonotype was counted at least ten times. Its antigen is undetermined. The CDR3 loop spans 14 amino acids. V lost 7 bases and J 8 bases, leaving 19 bases between the germline ends. Germline V gene lookup returns CDR1 SNHLY and CDR2 FYNNEI. The clonotype was recovered from a girl aged 2-17 years with multiple sclerosis. The genes are TRBV2 and TRBJ2-3, with a tentative D call TRBD2 (6 bases). The sequenced sample consisted of blood. CDR3 residues: CASMVPRRGFTQYF. In nucleotides, the CDR3 is TGTGCCAGCATGGTCCCCCGCCGGGGGTTTACGCAGTATTTT.